This T cell receptor beta chain was observed in a study of shared clonotypes between healthy human individuals. CDR1 is SNHLY and CDR2 is FYNNEI in the germline V gene. The CDR3 is 13 residues long. The V end lost 4 bases, the J end lost 3 bases, and 9 bases lay between the germline ends. Study processing details: Filtering differed since immunoSEQ provided only junctions, with no quality scores. The table came from immunoSEQ multiplex PCR; TCRdb's copy has only in-frame clones and leaves some out. V and J calls and clone size follow that table, whereas D and trimming were derived from the DNA. The table includes about 490,000 clones, over 70% detected once.

The genes are TRBV2 and TRBJ1-1; perhaps TRBD1 as D (5 bases). The sequencing sample was made of PBMCs. The sequence derives from a woman aged 40 to 50 in good health. Some clones in this sample may be carry-over from other donors' samples. The CDR3 DNA is TGTGCCAGCAGTGGACGACAGTACACTGAAGCTTTCTTT. Its translation: CASSGRQYTEAFF.